The 24 T cell receptor beta chains in this list originate from one sample, sequenced in a study of T cell responses to AZD1222 COVID-19 vaccine. Sequencing used immunoSEQ multiplex PCR; TCRdb keeps in-frame clones, though not all of them. The data hold around 120,000 clones, with around 89% observed a single time. Material: peripheral blood, obtained on day 0 of MenACWY control vaccination. Receptors were obtained from an adult in good health.

The chain links TRBV19 to TRBJ1-2, with 9 bases matching TRBD1. V was clipped by 6 bases and J by 5 bases; unmatched bases: 10. Germline V gene lookup returns CDR1 LNHDA and CDR2 SQIVND (reference sequence). The CDR3 runs 15 residues. The CDR3 region is CASSPLGQGQYGYTF. As DNA, the CDR3 is TGTGCCAGTAGCCCTCTGGGACAGGGACAGTATGGCTACACCTTC.

The V and J genes are TRBV11-3 and TRBJ2-1; possibly TRBD1 for D (6 bases). CDR1 is SGHNT, CDR2 YENEEA, per germline. The CDR3 loop spans 14 amino acids. The ends were cut back, 5 bases at V and 5 bases at J, with 13 bases in the middle. The CDR3 DNA reads as TGTGCCAGCAGCACGCGGACAGCCAACAATGAGCAGTTCTTC. Translated: CASSTRTANNEQFF. The full variable domain, in which reference TRBV11-3 and TRBJ2-1 provide the parts outside the CDR3, is EAGVVQSPRYKIIEKKQPVAFWCNPISGHNTLYWYLQNLGQGPELLIRYENEEAVDDSQLPKDRFSAERLKGVDSTLKIQPAELGDSAVYLCASSTRTANNEQFFGPGTRLTVL.

The chain is built from TRBV3-1 (or the pseudogene TRBV3-2) and TRBJ1-1; D is unresolved. Germline assignment: CDR1 LGHDT and CDR2 YNNKEL (reference sequence). This CDR3 comprises 15 residues. V was clipped by 1 base and J by 1 base, with 10 bases between them. The CDR3 here is CASSQGLGGNTEAFF. The CDR3 region has the DNA TGTGCCAGCAGCCAAGGATTGGGAGGGAACACTGAAGCTTTCTTT.

The chain joins TRBV13 to TRBJ2-3; a possible D gene is TRBD2 (5 bases). This CDR3 spans 18 amino acids. V was trimmed by 4 bases and J by 1 base, leaving 21 bases between them. Germline V lookup: CDR1 PRHDT, CDR2 FYEKMQ (reference sequence). The CDR3 nucleotides read TGTGCCAGCAGCTCAACGACAAACCCGGGAACGCGCACAGATACGCAGTATTTT. Translating it yields CASSSTTNPGTRTDTQYF. The full variable domain, with the rest looked up from reference TRBV13 and TRBJ2-3, is AAGVIQSPRHLIKEKRETATLKCYPIPRHDTVYWYQQGPGQDPQFLISFYEKMQSDKGSIPDRFSAQQFSDYHSELNMSSLELGDSALYFCASSSTTNPGTRTDTQYFGPGTRLTVL.

The CDR3 region is CASSSRQAVSAFF. CDR3 coding DNA: TGTGCCAGCAGCTCTCGACAGGCGGTTAGTGCTTTCTTT. V is TRBV11-2 and J is TRBJ1-1; possible D gene TRBD1, 6 bases. The CDR3 totals 13 residues. The germline V gene has CDR1 SGHAT and CDR2 FQNNGV. V lost 4 bases, J lost 11 bases, and 17 bases lay in between.

The chain recombines TRBV25-1 with TRBJ1-1, with TRBD1 identical over 9 bases. CDR3 length equals 12 residues. Germline V lookup: CDR1 MGHDK, CDR2 SYGVNS. V trimming: 9 bases; J trimming: 8 bases; junction bases outside the gene matches: 7. The CDR3 DNA reads as TGTGCCAGTGAGACCGGGACAGGGGAAGCTTTCTTT. This codes for CASETGTGEAFF. The full variable domain, completed using reference TRBV25-1 and TRBJ1-1, is EADIYQTPRYLVIGTGKKITLECSQTMGHDKMYWYQQDPGMELHLIHYSYGVNSTEKGDLSSESTVSRIRTEHFPLTLESARPSHTSQYLCASETGTGEAFFGQGTRLTVV.

This chain links TRBV5-1 with TRBJ2-3; 10 nucleotides match TRBD1. J gave up 5 bases and V 3 bases, and 6 bases lay outside the gene matches. Germline V CDR1 and CDR2: SGHRS, YFSETQ. This CDR3 comprises 15 residues. CDR3: CASSYGTGVGDTQYF. The DNA of the CDR3 is TGCGCCAGCAGCTACGGGACAGGGGTAGGAGATACGCAGTATTTT.

The CDR3 protein is CASSYFSPGNYGYTF. Here the CDR3 DNA reads TGTGCCAGCAGTTACTTTTCCCCAGGCAACTATGGCTACACCTTC. The chain has TRBV6-5 and TRBJ1-2; D is ambiguous. In germline, CDR1 is MNHEY, CDR2 SVGAGI. The CDR3 has 15 residues. V was pared by 1 base and J by 2 bases, with 11 bases between.

The chain has TRBV7-8 and TRBJ1-2; D gene ambiguous. Germline V lookup: CDR1 SGHVS, CDR2 FQNEAQ. Deletions cut 3 bases from V and 4 bases from J, with 12 bases between. The CDR3 sequence is 14 residues long. Written as DNA, the CDR3 is TGTGCCAGCAGCTTCCGGGGTTCGGCCTATGGCTACACCTTC. Protein: CASSFRGSAYGYTF.

The CDR3 coding sequence is TGTGCCAGCAGCCATATTAACACTGGAAACACCATATATTTT. Protein product: CASSHINTGNTIYF. The chain carries TRBV9 and TRBJ1-3; D gene unclear. V was pared by 4 bases and J by 2 bases, with 10 bases between. Germline CDR1 is SGDLS and CDR2 is YYNGEE. The CDR3 extends over 14 amino acids.

This chain joins TRBV24-1 and TRBJ2-3; D possibly corresponds to TRBD2 (5 bases). Trimming pared 4 bases from V and 2 bases from J, leaving 21 bases between. This CDR3 spans 18 amino acids. From germline, CDR1 is KGHDR and CDR2 SFDVKD. The CDR3, as DNA: TGTGCCACCAGTGACCCTACAAATAGCGATTACGACACAGATACGCAGTATTTT. Its translation is CATSDPTNSDYDTDTQYF.

The chain uses TRBV9 and TRBJ1-5; no firm D call. The CDR3 covers 16 residues. Looked up from germline, CDR1 is SGDLS and CDR2 is YYNGEE. V lost 1 base to trimming and J lost 2 bases, with 13 bases between them. CDR3 amino acids: CASSVLGGGRNQPQHF. DNA of the CDR3: TGTGCCAGCAGCGTACTGGGTGGAGGGCGCAATCAGCCCCAGCATTTT.

The gene calls are TRBV28 and TRBJ1-4; no clear D gene. Trimming cost V 4 bases and J 5 bases, with 5 bases left between them. The CDR3 consists of 12 residues. The V gene's germline CDR1 is MDHEN and CDR2 SYDVKM. The CDR3 nucleotides read TGTGCCAGCAGTTATCAAAATGAAAAACTGTTTTTT. Protein product: CASSYQNEKLFF.

The chain combines TRBV6-5 with TRBJ2-7, with 8 bases that match TRBD1. Germline lookup yields CDR1 MNHEY and CDR2 SVGAGI. The V segment lost 11 bases and the J segment 1 base; nucleotides outside the gene matches: 7. The CDR3 contains 13 residues. In nucleotides, the CDR3 is TGTGCCGGTGAACAGGGGGAGTCCTACGAGCAGTACTTC. Translation: CAGEQGESYEQYF.

To note about this clone: In the same sample, other DNA sequences code for this CDR3. The rearrangement joins TRBV5-6 to TRBJ1-1, with D unclear. V was pared by 2 bases and J by 5 bases, with 7 bases between. The CDR3 has 12 amino acids. The germline V gene has CDR1 SGHDT and CDR2 YYEEEE. The CDR3 protein is CASSLVETEAFF. The CDR3, as DNA: TGTGCCAGCAGCTTAGTAGAAACTGAAGCTTTCTTT.

This chain links TRBV5-5 with TRBJ2-5; TRBD2 might be the D (5 bases). The CDR3 is made up of 15 amino acids. Trimming removed 3 bases at V and 7 bases at J, with 19 bases between. Per germline, CDR1 SGHKS and CDR2 YYEKEE (reference sequence). Here the CDR3 DNA reads TGTGCCAGCAGCTCCAATCCGGGATCGGTGACGACCCAGTACTTC. Translation: CASSSNPGSVTTQYF.

This chain uses TRBV11-2 with TRBJ2-7, with 8 positions matching TRBD1. The germline CDR1 and CDR2 sequences are SGHAT and FQNNGV. The V gene end was trimmed by 7 bases and the J gene end by 0 bases; junction bases not matched to a gene: 5. This CDR3 has 14 amino acids. The CDR3 loop reads CASMTGVRSYEQYF. The CDR3 DNA is TGTGCCAGCATGACAGGGGTACGCTCCTACGAGCAGTACTTC.

V is TRBV29-1 and J is TRBJ2-5, with D tentatively TRBD2 (6 bases). V was pared by 3 bases and J by 5 bases, with 10 bases between. The CDR3 sequence is 12 residues long. Germline CDR1 reads SQVTM; CDR2 reads ANQGSEA. The CDR3 region has the DNA TGCAGCGTTGACGGGGGAGTCGAGACCCAGTACTTC. Its translation: CSVDGGVETQYF.

This rearrangement joins TRBV5-8 to TRBJ1-6; no clear D. Trimming removed 1 base at V and 10 bases at J, with 9 bases between. Germline-derived CDR1 and CDR2 are SGHTS and YDEGEE. CDR3 length: 13 residues. In DNA form, the CDR3 reads TGTGCCAGCAGCTTGCGTCGTGAGTCACCCCTCCACTTT. Encoded protein: CASSLRRESPLHF.

This clone was detected once. This sequence joins TRBV2 and TRBJ1-2; 8 bases match TRBD1. CDR3 length: 13 residues. Germline assignment: CDR1 SNHLY and CDR2 FYNNEI. V lost 1 base and J lost 9; bases outside the gene matches: 4. Here the CDR3 reads CASSEDQGACYTF. The CDR3, as DNA: TGTGCCAGCAGTGAAGACCAGGGGGCATGCTACACCTTC.

The rearrangement links TRBV21-1 to TRBJ2-7; TRBD2, as called in the table, went unchecked against the DNA. TRBV21-1 is tagged as a pseudogene. This CDR3 region has 16 residues. The CDR3 reads CASSPFDGRAVNEQYF. CDR3 sequence (DNA): TGTGCCAGCAGCCCTTTTGACGGGAGGGCCGTCAACGAGCAGTACTTC.

The chain has TRBV5-6 and TRBJ2-5, with a possible D match to TRBD1 (7 bases). Germline V gene lookup returns CDR1 SGHDT and CDR2 YYEEEE. Trimming took 3 bases from V and 9 from J, leaving 24 bases between them. This CDR3 region has 16 residues. The CDR3 DNA follows: TGTGCCAGCAGCTACGGGAGCCAGGGGGGCAAGAGGGCCCAGTACTTC. Translation gives CASSYGSQGGKRAQYF.

As to this clone: Other DNA sequences in this sample translate to the same CDR3. The J gene is TRBJ2-1, the V gene TRBV9; 11 nucleotides align to TRBD2. The V segment lost 3 bases and the J segment 7 bases; nucleotides outside the gene matches: 3. Germline V gene data show CDR1 as SGDLS and CDR2 as YYNGEE. The CDR3 spans 14 residues. CDR3 in DNA: TGTGCCAGCAGCGCGGGACTAGCGGATAATGAGCAGTTCTTC. It is translated as CASSAGLADNEQFF.

The genes are TRBV6-6 and TRBJ2-7; TRBD1 is a possible D gene (7 bases). CDR1 is MNHNY, CDR2 SVGAGI, per germline (reference sequence). Trimming stripped 5 bases from V and 9 bases from J, with 20 bases between. The CDR3 has 14 residues. The CDR3 sequence: CASSPDLAAGGQYF. CDR3 coding DNA: TGTGCCAGCAGTCCTGATTTAGCGGCAGGGGGGCAGTACTTC.